Below are 24 T cell receptor beta chains sequenced from a single sample in a study of control samples from healthy donors and cancer patients. Generated by immunoSEQ multiplex PCR, the TCRdb table keeps only in-frame clones and is missing some. The table records 100,000 to 150,000 clones, over 75% of them present only once. Sequencing was performed on blood. The receptors shown here come from a man younger than 30 in good health.

V usage is TRBV6-1 and J usage is TRBJ2-1; 10 bases fit TRBD2. The J segment lost 6 bases and the V segment lost 3 bases, leaving 5 bases of the junction unmatched. This CDR3 spans 15 amino acids. Germline loops: CDR1 MNHNS, CDR2 SASEGT. The CDR3 DNA follows: TGTGCCAGCAGTGACCGGCTAGCGGGAGTCAATGAGCAGTTCTTC. As protein: CASSDRLAGVNEQFF.

The V and J genes are TRBV30 and TRBJ2-6, with D perhaps TRBD1 or TRBD2 (6 bases each). Looked up from germline, CDR1 is GTSNPN and CDR2 is SVGIG (reference sequence). This CDR3 is 14 amino acids long. Trimming pared 8 bases from V and 0 bases from J, leaving 11 bases between. CDR3 DNA: TGTGCCAACAAGGGGGGCTCTGGGGCCAACGTCCTGACTTTC. It codes for CANKGGSGANVLTF.

The chain has TRBV7-9 and TRBJ1-2, with a possible D match to TRBD1 (5 bases). This CDR3 spans 13 amino acids. Germline lookup yields CDR1 SEHNR and CDR2 FQNEAQ (reference sequence). V dropped 1 base and J dropped 2 bases, with 5 bases sitting between them. The CDR3 nucleotides read TGTGCCAGCAGCTTAGGACAGAACTATGGCTACACCTTC. Translating it yields CASSLGQNYGYTF.

This chain links TRBV28 with TRBJ2-7, with D perhaps TRBD2 (6 bases). The CDR3 is made up of 14 amino acids. The ends were cut back, 3 bases at V and 7 bases at J, with 16 bases in the middle. Looked up from germline, CDR1 is MDHEN and CDR2 is SYDVKM. CDR3: CASSFSAGPGEQYF. The CDR3 DNA reads as TGTGCCAGCAGTTTTTCCGCGGGGCCGGGGGAGCAGTACTTC.

The chain has TRBV28 and TRBJ2-7; maybe TRBD2 (5 bases). The germline V gene encodes CDR1 MDHEN and CDR2 SYDVKM. The ends were cut back, 3 bases at V and 0 bases at J, with 6 bases in the middle. This CDR3 is built from 13 residues. DNA for the CDR3: TGTGCCAGCAGTTTCCGGGACTCCTACGAGCAGTACTTC. As protein: CASSFRDSYEQYF.

On this clone: The same CDR3 can be traced to other DNA sequences in this sample. The chain uses TRBV15 and TRBJ1-5; D unclear. CDR1 is LNHNV, CDR2 YYDKDF, per germline (reference sequence). The length of the CDR3 is 15 residues. Trimming took off 3 bases at V and 2 bases at J, with 11 bases between the two ends. CDR3 bases: TGTGCCACCAGCAGTAGACGAACCGGCAATCAGCCCCAGCATTTT. As protein: CATSSRRTGNQPQHF.

This rearrangement joins TRBV12-5 to TRBJ1-1, with no clear D. Deletions cut 6 bases from V and 4 bases from J, with 9 bases between. Germline CDR1 and CDR2: LGHNT and FRNRAP. The CDR3 extends over 12 amino acids. The CDR3 coding sequence is TGTGCTAGTGGAGCCTGGGGCACTGAAGCTTTCTTT. Translating it yields CASGAWGTEAFF.

This chain's CDR3 is CSAGTPGGLFF. The DNA for the CDR3 is TGCAGTGCCGGGACCCCTGGAGGGTTATTCTTC. The chain couples TRBV20-1 to TRBJ2-1; D is possibly TRBD2 (6 bases). Deletions cut 6 bases from V and 16 bases from J, with 19 bases between. The CDR3 runs to 11 residues. CDR1 is DFQATT and CDR2 is SNEGSKA in the germline V gene (reference sequence).

This chain links TRBV18 with TRBJ1-4; D is undetermined. V was cut by 6 bases and J by 0 bases, with 11 bases left in between. The length of the CDR3 is 15 residues. Per the germline V gene, CDR1 is KGHSH and CDR2 is LQKENI. The CDR3 coding sequence is TGTGCCAGCTCGCTTAACAGTGCAACTAATGAAAAACTGTTTTTT. Protein product: CASSLNSATNEKLFF.

The J gene is TRBJ1-2, the V gene TRBV6-5; D remains unclear. CDR1 is MNHEY, CDR2 SVGAGI, per germline. This CDR3 is 12 amino acids long. V was cut by 7 bases and J by 4 bases, with 10 bases left in between. The CDR3 DNA sequence: TGTGCCAGCACGAGGATGGGCTATGGCTACACCTTC. It translates to CASTRMGYGYTF.

This rearrangement joins TRBV7-9 to TRBJ2-7; 7 bases are shared with TRBD1. CDR1 and CDR2 (germline): SEHNR, FQNEAQ (reference sequence). V lost 0 bases to trimming and J lost 1 base; unmatched junction nucleotides: 3. CDR3 size: 15 residues. In nucleotides, the CDR3 is TGTGCCAGCAGCTTAGCCGGGACAGCTTCCTACGAGCAGTACTTC. This translates into CASSLAGTASYEQYF.

This clone is a singleton in its sample. The rearrangement uses TRBV30 and TRBJ1-2; D gene unclear. V lost 5 bases to trimming and J lost 4 bases, with 29 bases between them. The CDR3 has 18 residues. Per germline, CDR1 GTSNPN and CDR2 SVGIG (reference sequence). In nucleotides, the CDR3 is TGTGCCTGGGCTGACACCTCTGGGGTCCGGCCGGCGGGCTATGGCTACACCTTC. This sequence encodes CAWADTSGVRPAGYGYTF.

V usage is TRBV6-5 and J usage is TRBJ1-1; D unresolved. The CDR3 loop spans 11 amino acids. V lost 6 bases and J 4 bases, leaving 6 bases between the germline ends. CDR1 and CDR2 from the germline V gene are MNHEY and SVGAGI. Written as DNA, the CDR3 is TGTGCCAGCAGGGCCCTCACTGAAGCTTTCTTT. This encodes CASRALTEAFF.

The chain links TRBV2 to TRBJ1-5; weak D call: TRBD1 (5 bases). The V gene's germline CDR1 is SNHLY and CDR2 FYNNEI. Trimming removed 5 bases from V and 5 bases from J, with 16 bases in between. This CDR3 region has 15 residues. CDR3 residues: CASSPRAGVDQPQHF. The CDR3 DNA reads TGTGCCAGCAGTCCTCGGGCGGGGGTTGATCAGCCCCAGCATTTT.

The rearrangement uses TRBV6-5 and TRBJ2-5, with D perhaps TRBD2 (7 bases). Per germline, CDR1 MNHEY and CDR2 SVGAGI. The V gene lost 8 bases and the J gene lost 5 bases, with 18 bases spanning the gap. CDR3 length equals 14 residues. This chain's CDR3 is CASRGATLAETQYF. DNA of the CDR3: TGTGCCAGCCGGGGGGCCACCCTTGCCGAGACCCAGTACTTC.

The chain joins TRBV5-8 to TRBJ1-2, with 9 bases that match TRBD1. The germline V gene has CDR1 SGHTS and CDR2 YDEGEE. V trimming: 3 bases; J trimming: 2 bases; junction bases outside the gene matches: 8. The CDR3 covers 16 residues. Here the CDR3 DNA reads TGTGCCAGCAGCTCCCGGTGGGACAGGGCCAACTATGGCTACACCTTC. Encoded protein: CASSSRWDRANYGYTF.

The rearrangement joins TRBV25-1 to TRBJ1-6; the match to TRBD1 covers 9 bases. Germline V gene sequence: CDR1 MGHDK, CDR2 SYGVNS. The CDR3 spans 17 residues. V lost 4 bases, J lost 7 bases, and 11 bases stayed unmatched. The CDR3 region has the DNA TGTGCCAGCAGTGGCCCCCGGACAGGGGCGTTCAATTCACCCCTCCACTTT. Its protein product is CASSGPRTGAFNSPLHF.

The chain employs TRBV2 and TRBJ1-2; D perhaps matches TRBD1 (5 bases). This CDR3 contains 13 residues. Between the trimmed V and J ends, which lost 3 bases and 4 bases, there was a span of 9 bases. Germline V lookup: CDR1 SNHLY, CDR2 FYNNEI. CDR3 sequence (DNA): TGTGCCAGCAGTGACGGGGCCCTCTATGGCTACACCTTC. Protein sequence: CASSDGALYGYTF.

The CDR3 sequence: CASSQVNGGSFGNGYTF. In DNA, the CDR3 is TGTGCCAGCAGCCAAGTCAACGGGGGGTCTTTCGGGAATGGCTACACCTTC. V and J are TRBV3-1 (or the pseudogene TRBV3-2) and TRBJ1-2; tentatively, D is TRBD1 (5 bases). Germline-derived CDR1 and CDR2 are LGHDT and YNNKEL (reference sequence). Trimming cost V 1 base and J 6 bases, with 21 bases left between them. The CDR3 contains 17 residues.

The CDR3 DNA reads TGTGCCAGCAGCGCCGAACTAGCGGGGGAACTCTACGAGCAGTACTTC. Protein sequence: CASSAELAGELYEQYF. The rearrangement links TRBV7-9 to TRBJ2-7; 11 bases match TRBD2. CDR3 length: 16 amino acids. The trim removed 5 bases at V and 3 bases at J, leaving 9 bases unmatched. CDR1 is SEHNR, CDR2 FQNEAQ, per germline (reference sequence).

V gene TRBV30 combines with J gene TRBJ1-3, with 7 bases identical to TRBD1. V lost 7 bases to trimming and J lost 3 bases; unmatched junction nucleotides: 6. Germline lookup yields CDR1 GTSNPN and CDR2 SVGIG (reference sequence). This CDR3 is built from 13 residues. For the CDR3, the DNA is TGTGCCTATCACCGGGACAGTGGAAACACCATATATTTT. This encodes CAYHRDSGNTIYF. The complete variable domain, with remaining parts taken from reference TRBV30 and TRBJ1-3, reads SQTIHQWPATLVQPVGSPLSLECTVEGTSNPNLYWYRQAAGRGLQLLFYSVGIGQISSEVPQNLSASRPQDRQFILSSKKLLLSDSGFYLCAYHRDSGNTIYFGEGSWLTVV.

The count of this clone is one. The chain recombines TRBV6-2 or TRBV6-3 with TRBJ1-2; D may be TRBD1 (6 bases). CDR1 is MNHEY and CDR2 is SVGEGT in the germline V gene. V gave up 4 bases and J gave up 4 bases, with 19 bases separating them. The CDR3 has 16 residues. In nucleotides, the CDR3 is TGTGCCAGCAGTTTGGGACGGGGACAAATGGGCTATGGCTACACCTTC. It specifies CASSLGRGQMGYGYTF.

V is TRBV9 and J is TRBJ2-1; 9 nucleotides agree with TRBD2. V shed 0 bases, J shed 0 bases, and the junction held 4 bases outside the gene matches. CDR1 is SGDLS, CDR2 YYNGEE, per germline. There are 17 residues in the CDR3. CDR3 sequence: CASSVGLAGTSYNEQFF. The CDR3 DNA sequence: TGTGCCAGCAGCGTAGGGCTAGCGGGGACCTCCTACAATGAGCAGTTCTTC.

This chain connects TRBV12-5 to TRBJ1-5; D not certain. This CDR3 has 19 residues. Trimming cost V 0 bases and J 0 bases, with 18 bases left between them. CDR1 LGHNT and CDR2 FRNRAP come from the germline V gene. DNA for the CDR3: TGTGCTAGTGGTTTGGTAGAGGACGGACGATCCTATAGCAATCAGCCCCAGCATTTT. It specifies CASGLVEDGRSYSNQPQHF.